This TCR beta chain appears in the sequencing data of a study of blood T cell repertoires in COVID-19. The data were produced by immunoSEQ multiplex PCR, yet TCRdb's version contains in-frame clones alone and is incomplete. The data hold a few hundred thousand clones, with more than 75% observed a single time. CDR3 size: 14 residues. CDR1 and CDR2 from the germline V gene are SGHRS and YFSETQ. Losses at the gene ends were 4 bases for V and 3 bases for J; bases not matched to a gene: 7. The sample consisted of peripheral blood. This rearrangement joins TRBV5-1 to TRBJ2-7; TRBD1 agrees at 7 bases. This clonotype originated in a man in his forties with acute or convalescent COVID-19. Written as DNA, the CDR3 is TGCGCCAGCAGCCTCCGACAGGGAGACTACGAGCAGTACTTC. This translates into CASSLRQGDYEQYF.